These 27 T cell receptor beta chains were all obtained from the same sample, sequenced in a study of regulatory T cells in long-lasting Graves disease. Libraries of TCR beta came from iRepertoire HTBI primers plus Arm-PCR of CDR3 regions. TCRdb fed the multiplex PCR reads into MiXCR, producing one record per CDR3 protein. The data hold about 350,000 distinct CDR3 sequences, with about 17% observed a single time. Time point given: newly diagnosed GD, antithyroid drugs for less than 3 months. TCR sequences were obtained from RNA taken from PBMCs. Another study also made use of these data, one on T cells in Graves' hyperthyroidism and ophthalmopathy.

The input for sequencing was peripheral blood mononuclear cells (PBMCs), taken at new diagnosis, from a patient treated with antithyroid drugs. These receptors all come from a woman between 18 and 29 years old with Graves disease.

A few counts support this clonotype. The chain recombines TRBV20-1 with TRBJ2-5; D is possibly TRBD1 (5 bases). V was trimmed by 3 bases and J by 3 bases, leaving 14 bases between them. From germline, CDR1 is DFQATT and CDR2 SNEGSKA (reference sequence). The CDR3 contains 14 residues. In DNA form, the CDR3 reads TGCAGTGCTAGTCTTGAGTCCAGGGAAGAGACCCAGTACTTC. Its translation: CSASLESREETQYF.

The chain has TRBV7-9 and TRBJ2-7; the match to TRBD2 covers 14 bases. Germline V gives CDR1 SEHNR, CDR2 FQNEAQ (reference sequence). The CDR3 has 16 residues. With 5 bases clipped from V and 3 bases from J, the junction kept 6 bases outside the gene matches. The CDR3 DNA sequence: TGTGCCAGCAGCCCGACCGGGACTAGCGGGAGCTACGAGCAGTACTTC. Protein product: CASSPTGTSGSYEQYF.

This clonotype was observed a few times. The chain uses TRBV3-1 and TRBJ2-1, with D uncertain. Germline loops: CDR1 LGHDT, CDR2 YNNKEL (reference sequence). The CDR3 sequence is 16 residues long. The V and J ends lost 0 bases and 0 bases respectively, with 9 bases between them. CDR3 bases: TGTGCCAGCAGCCAAGAAACCAGGAGCTCCTACAATGAGCAGTTCTTC. Its translation: CASSQETRSSYNEQFF.

A remark on this clonotype: Since a much larger clone is just one base distant, this may be a read error. The chain recombines TRBV6-2 or TRBV6-3 with TRBJ2-7; D may be TRBD2 (5 bases). This CDR3 region has 14 residues. The ends were cut back, 8 bases at V and 9 bases at J, with 23 bases in the middle. Germline V gene data show CDR1 as MNHEY and CDR2 as SVGEGT. The CDR3 sequence: CASRSERRTTGQYF. CDR3 DNA: TGTGCCAGCCGTTCTGAGCGGAGAACTACGGGGCAGTACTTC.

With respect to this clonotype: A read error may be the cause here, since a much bigger clone is one base away. The rearrangement links TRBV7-9 to TRBJ2-1; TRBD2 matches at 7 bases. CDR1 is SEHNR and CDR2 is FQNEAQ in the germline V gene (reference sequence). The CDR3 is made up of 12 amino acids. The CDR3 region is CASSSLVRRELF. The DNA for the CDR3 is TGTGCCAGCAGCTCCCTTGTGCGGCGGGAGCTCTTC.

This clonotype was counted at least ten times. This sequence joins TRBV7-3 and TRBJ2-1; perhaps TRBD2 as D (5 bases). CDR1 is SGHTA, CDR2 FQGTGA, per germline. V was cut by 3 bases and J by 8 bases, with 11 bases left in between. The CDR3 has 13 residues. CDR3 sequence (DNA): TGTGCCAGCAGCTTTACTGGAGGCGATGAGCAGTTCTTC. It is translated as CASSFTGGDEQFF.

CDR3 in amino acids: CSARGTVGYEQYF. CDR3 nucleotides: TGCAGTGCTAGGGGGACAGTCGGTTACGAGCAGTACTTC. The chain carries TRBV20-1 and TRBJ2-7; 7 nucleotides align to TRBD1. CDR1 is DFQATT, CDR2 SNEGSKA, per germline (reference sequence). This CDR3 comprises 13 residues. The V segment lost 3 bases and the J segment 4 bases; nucleotides outside the gene matches: 6.

Comment on this clonotype: One end of the junction does not line up with germline, which may come from a read error. The CDR3, as DNA: TGTGCCAGCAGCGGGACTAGCGGGGGGGCCTCGATAGATGCGCAGTATTTT. Translating gives CASSGTSGGASIDAQYF. V usage is TRBV6-1 and J usage is TRBJ2-3; 16 nucleotides line up with TRBD2. The germline CDR1 and CDR2 sequences are MNHNS and SASEGT. This CDR3 comprises 17 residues.

This clonotype was seen repeatedly, ten times or more. J is TRBJ2-7 and V is TRBV27; D is ambiguous. The CDR3 has 16 amino acids. Trimming removed 3 bases from V and 7 bases from J, with 22 bases in between. Germline lookup yields CDR1 MNHEY and CDR2 SMNVEV (reference sequence). The CDR3: CASSFGVGLQPGEQYF. In nucleotides, the CDR3 is TGTGCCAGCAGTTTTGGGGTTGGGCTGCAGCCTGGTGAGCAGTACTTC.

This clonotype came up once. V usage is TRBV4-2 and J usage is TRBJ2-3; 10 bases align to TRBD2. V trimming: 0 bases; J trimming: 1 base; junction bases outside the gene matches: 10. The CDR3 is 19 amino acids. Germline CDR1 and CDR2: LGHNA and YNFKEQ. The CDR3 DNA is TGTGCCAGCAGCCAAGATTGGGGGGCTAGCGGGGGCCGCACAGATACGCAGTATTTT. The encoded protein is CASSQDWGASGGRTDTQYF.

This clonotype has more than one count but fewer than ten. This chain connects TRBV19 to TRBJ2-5; the match to TRBD2 covers 11 bases. In germline, CDR1 is LNHDA, CDR2 SQIVND (reference sequence). This CDR3 is 16 amino acids long. V lost 1 base, J lost 1 base, and 2 bases stayed unmatched. The CDR3, as DNA: TGTGCCAGTAGTATAGGGCTAGCGGGGGGCCAAGAGACCCAGTACTTC. Its translation: CASSIGLAGGQETQYF.

This chain joins TRBV15 and TRBJ2-3, with 7 bases that match TRBD2. The CDR3 extends over 15 amino acids. Germline V CDR1 and CDR2: LNHNV, YYDKDF (reference sequence). The V and J ends lost 7 bases and 4 bases, in that order; junction bases with no gene match: 11. The CDR3 DNA is TGTGCCACCAACAAGCTGGGCGGGAGCGCAGATACGCAGTATTTT. Protein sequence: CATNKLGGSADTQYF.

Ten or more counts support this clonotype. The chain combines TRBV27 with TRBJ2-7; 7 bases are shared with TRBD1. Germline CDR1 MNHEY, CDR2 SMNVEV (reference sequence). Trimming removed 4 bases from V and 2 bases from J; junction bases left unmatched: 2. The CDR3 covers 13 residues. The CDR3, as DNA: TGTGCCAGCAGTTGGACAGGCCCCTACGAGCAGTACTTC. Translating gives CASSWTGPYEQYF.

The chain links TRBV10-3 to TRBJ2-2; TRBD2 matches 9 bases. CDR1 and CDR2 (germline): ENHRY, SYGVKD. V shed 0 bases and J 7 bases; nucleotides not matched to a gene: 6. The CDR3 contains 16 residues. The CDR3 region has the DNA TGTGCCATCAGTGAGTCGGTTAGCGGGAGTTTCGGGGAGCTGTTTTTT. The encoded protein is CAISESVSGSFGELFF.

Many counts were recorded for this clonotype. The CDR3 DNA follows: TGTGCTAGTGGACAGGGTCTGGGGACAGATACGCAGTATTTT. It translates to CASGQGLGTDTQYF. The genes are TRBV12-5 and TRBJ2-3, with D maybe TRBD1 (6 bases). This CDR3 is 14 amino acids long. In germline, CDR1 is LGHNT, CDR2 FRNRAP. Trimming shortened V by 6 bases and J by 3 bases, and 13 bases separated the two germline ends.

The chain carries TRBV7-3 and TRBJ2-7, with D possibly matching TRBD1 (5 bases). Trimming stripped 5 bases from V and 6 bases from J, with 17 bases between. This CDR3 comprises 14 residues. Germline V gene data show CDR1 as SGHTA and CDR2 as FQGTGA. The CDR3 nucleotides read TGTGCCAGCAGCCCCCAGGGTCATGGTGGCGAGCAGTACTTC. It is translated as CASSPQGHGGEQYF.

The rearrangement uses TRBV18 and TRBJ2-2; D is unresolved. The germline gives CDR1 KGHSH, CDR2 LQKENI. The V end was cut by 6 bases, the J end by 4 bases, with 9 bases between. The CDR3 runs to 13 residues. CDR3 sequence reads: CASSTLSTGELFF. In DNA form, the CDR3 reads TGTGCCAGCTCCACACTATCCACCGGGGAGCTGTTTTTT. The full variable domain, rest sourced from reference TRBV18 and TRBJ2-2, is NAGVMQNPRHLVRRRGQEARLRCSPMKGHSHVYWYRQLPEEGLKFMVYLQKENIIDESGMPKERFSAEFPKEGPSILRIQQVVRGDSAAYFCASSTLSTGELFFGEGSRLTVL.

J is TRBJ2-3 and V is TRBV9; D is possibly TRBD2 (5 bases). Trimming removed 4 bases at V and 0 bases at J, with 15 bases between. The CDR3 has 16 residues. Germline values: CDR1 SGDLS, CDR2 YYNGEE. CDR3 nucleotide sequence: TGTGCCAGCAGCCCTCAAGGGAGAACTAGCACAGATACGCAGTATTTT. It encodes CASSPQGRTSTDTQYF. The full variable domain, rest sourced from reference TRBV9 and TRBJ2-3, is DSGVTQTPKHLITATGQRVTLRCSPRSGDLSVYWYQQSLDQGLQFLIQYYNGEERAKGNILERFSAQQFPDLHSELNLSSLELGDSALYFCASSPQGRTSTDTQYFGPGTRLTVL.

Many counts were recorded for this clonotype. V is TRBV6-2 or TRBV6-3 and J is TRBJ1-6; D unclear. With 3 bases removed from V and 7 bases from J, the gap between germline ends came to 16 bases. Germline V gene data show CDR1 as MNHEY and CDR2 as SVGEGT. The CDR3 sequence is 16 residues long. The CDR3 sequence: CASSYVGEVGNSPLHF. Written as DNA, the CDR3 is TGTGCCAGCAGTTATGTCGGTGAGGTGGGAAATTCACCCCTCCACTTT.

The chain is built from TRBV6-1 and TRBJ1-5; perhaps TRBD1 as D (6 bases). Trimming pared 6 bases from V and 0 bases from J, leaving 12 bases between. Germline V gives CDR1 MNHNS, CDR2 SASEGT. This CDR3 spans 15 amino acids. The CDR3 nucleotides read TGTGCCAGCAGCGGACAGCTATATAGCAATCAGCCCCAGCATTTT. It encodes CASSGQLYSNQPQHF.

This clonotype came up many times. This sequence joins TRBV7-6 and TRBJ2-7; possible D gene TRBD2, 6 bases. The V end lost 5 bases, the J end lost 5 bases, and 13 bases lay between the germline ends. The CDR3 has 13 residues. The germline V gene encodes CDR1 SGHVS and CDR2 FNYEAQ. CDR3 residues: CASSQSLADEQYF. As DNA, the CDR3 is TGTGCCAGCAGCCAGTCCTTAGCGGACGAGCAGTACTTC.

This clonotype was observed at least ten times. This rearrangement joins TRBV20-1 to TRBJ2-1, with TRBD2 as a possible D gene (6 bases). The germline gives CDR1 DFQATT, CDR2 SNEGSKA (reference sequence). The CDR3 spans 19 residues. V was cut by 2 bases and J by 4 bases, with 27 bases left in between. CDR3 amino acids: CSARNVLLSGREQYNEQFF. The CDR3 DNA is TGCAGTGCTAGAAACGTGCTCCTGTCAGGGCGGGAACAATACAATGAGCAGTTCTTC.

This chain links TRBV7-9 with TRBJ1-6; D ambiguous. This CDR3 region has 15 residues. Germline V gene sequence: CDR1 SEHNR, CDR2 FQNEAQ (reference sequence). Trimming cost V 2 bases and J 7 bases, with 12 bases left between them. As DNA, the CDR3 is TGTGCCAGCAGCTTATCAATATCTGGGAATTCACCCCTCCACTTT. Its protein product is CASSLSISGNSPLHF.

This clonotype was seen repeatedly, ten times or more. The J gene is TRBJ1-1, the V gene TRBV5-1; 9 bases agree with TRBD1. The V gene end was trimmed by 4 bases and the J gene end by 5 bases; junction bases not matched to a gene: 6. Germline loops: CDR1 SGHRS, CDR2 YFSETQ. This CDR3 comprises 14 residues. The DNA of the CDR3 is TGCGCCAGCAGCACGGGACAGGGTCGAACTGAAGCTTTCTTT. Translating it yields CASSTGQGRTEAFF.

The gene calls are TRBV5-4 and TRBJ2-7; 14 bases are a match to TRBD2. The V gene end was trimmed by 3 bases and the J gene end by 6 bases; junction bases not matched to a gene: 5. Germline assignment: CDR1 SGHNT and CDR2 YYREEE (reference sequence). This CDR3 comprises 15 residues. The CDR3 coding sequence is TGTGCCAGCAGCTGGGGACTAGCGGGAGCGAGCGAGCAGTACTTC. Protein product: CASSWGLAGASEQYF.

This clonotype showed up many times. The V and J genes are TRBV7-2 and TRBJ2-7; D is possibly TRBD2 (6 bases). The CDR3 consists of 15 residues. V was shortened by 5 bases and J by 7 bases, with 21 bases between the two germline ends. In germline, CDR1 is SGHTA, CDR2 FQGNSA. The CDR3 protein is CASSASRLDHPEQYF. The CDR3 DNA is TGTGCCAGCAGCGCCTCCAGACTAGATCATCCGGAGCAGTACTTC.

This clonotype was seen repeatedly, ten times or more. The V gene is TRBV20-1, the J gene TRBJ2-1; the match to TRBD1 covers 10 bases. Germline lookup yields CDR1 DFQATT and CDR2 SNEGSKA (reference sequence). CDR3 size: 16 residues. Losses at the gene ends were 3 bases for V and 5 bases for J; bases not matched to a gene: 10. Here the CDR3 reads CSASQIPGQGHNEQFF. The CDR3 coding sequence is TGCAGTGCTAGCCAAATTCCGGGACAGGGGCACAATGAGCAGTTCTTC.